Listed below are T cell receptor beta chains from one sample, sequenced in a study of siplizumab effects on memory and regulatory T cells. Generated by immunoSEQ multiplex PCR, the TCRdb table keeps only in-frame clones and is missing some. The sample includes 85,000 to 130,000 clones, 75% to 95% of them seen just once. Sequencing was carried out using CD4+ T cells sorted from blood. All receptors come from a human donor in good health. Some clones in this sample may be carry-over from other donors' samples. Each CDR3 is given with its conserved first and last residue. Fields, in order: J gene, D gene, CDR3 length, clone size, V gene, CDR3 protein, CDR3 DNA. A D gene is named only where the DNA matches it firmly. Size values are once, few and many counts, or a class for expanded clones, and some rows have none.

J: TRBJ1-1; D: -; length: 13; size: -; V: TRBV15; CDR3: CATSRGMRAEAFF; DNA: TGTGCCACCAGCAGGGGGATGCGAGCTGAAGCTTTCTTT
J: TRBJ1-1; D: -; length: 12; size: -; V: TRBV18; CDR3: CASSEINTEAFF; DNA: TGTGCCAGCTCAGAGATAAACACTGAAGCTTTCTTT
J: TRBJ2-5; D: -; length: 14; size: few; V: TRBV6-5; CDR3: CASSYGDKRETQYF; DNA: TGTGCCAGCAGTTACGGGGACAAGAGAGAGACCCAGTACTTC
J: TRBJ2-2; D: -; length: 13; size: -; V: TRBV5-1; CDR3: CASRTGNTGELFF; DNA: TGCGCCAGCCGAACGGGGAACACCGGGGAGCTGTTTTTT
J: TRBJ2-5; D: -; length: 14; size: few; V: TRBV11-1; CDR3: CASSDRWEAETQYF; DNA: TGTGCCAGCAGCGACCGTTGGGAAGCAGAGACCCAGTACTTC
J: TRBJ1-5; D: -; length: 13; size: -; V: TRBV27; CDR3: CASSWTANQPQHF; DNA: TGTGCCAGCAGTTGGACAGCCAATCAGCCCCAGCATTTT
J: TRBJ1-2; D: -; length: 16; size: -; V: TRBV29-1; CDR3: CSVEREQGYVDYGYTF; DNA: TGCAGCGTTGAAAGGGAACAGGGATATGTGGACTATGGCTACACCTTC
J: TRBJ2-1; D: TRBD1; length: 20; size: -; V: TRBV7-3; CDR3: CASSSSITPTGGADVNEQFF; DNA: TGTGCCAGCAGCTCTTCCATAACCCCAACAGGGGGCGCGGATGTTAATGAGCAGTTCTTC
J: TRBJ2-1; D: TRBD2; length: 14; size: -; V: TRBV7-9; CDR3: CASSSETSRLEQFF; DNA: TGTGCCAGCAGCTCCGAGACTAGCCGGCTAGAGCAGTTCTTC
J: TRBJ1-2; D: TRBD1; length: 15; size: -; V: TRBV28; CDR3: CASSLGTGASYGYTF; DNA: TGTGCCAGCAGTTTAGGGACAGGGGCAAGCTATGGCTACACCTTC
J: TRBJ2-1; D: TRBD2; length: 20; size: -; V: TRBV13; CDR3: CASSLAYPGLAGAGYNEQFF; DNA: TGTGCCAGCAGCTTAGCCTATCCGGGACTAGCGGGAGCAGGCTACAATGAGCAGTTCTTC
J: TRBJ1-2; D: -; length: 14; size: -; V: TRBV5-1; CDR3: CASSSEAANYGYTF; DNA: TGCGCCAGCAGCTCGGAGGCAGCTAACTATGGCTACACCTTC
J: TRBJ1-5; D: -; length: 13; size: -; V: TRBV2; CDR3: CASVRDTNQPQHF; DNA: TGTGCCAGCGTACGGGACACCAATCAGCCCCAGCATTTT
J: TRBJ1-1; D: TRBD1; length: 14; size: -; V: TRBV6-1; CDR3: CASSLRDSRTEAFF; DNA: TGTGCCAGCAGCCTCCGGGACAGTCGGACTGAAGCTTTCTTT
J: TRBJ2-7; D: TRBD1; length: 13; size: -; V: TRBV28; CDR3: CATRGTGTYEQYF; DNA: TGTGCCACGCGCGGGACAGGGACCTACGAGCAGTACTTC
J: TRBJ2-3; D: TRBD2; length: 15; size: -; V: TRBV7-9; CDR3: CASSLRTRATDTQYF; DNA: TGTGCCAGCAGCCTTAGGACTAGGGCCACAGATACGCAGTATTTT
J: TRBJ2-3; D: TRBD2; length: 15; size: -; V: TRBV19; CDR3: CASSIYSGNTGTQYF; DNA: TGTGCCAGTAGTATATACAGCGGGAACACAGGTACGCAGTATTTT
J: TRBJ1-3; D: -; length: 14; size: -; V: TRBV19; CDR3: CATQDSLAGNTIYF; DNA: TGTGCCACCCAAGACAGCCTCGCTGGAAACACCATATATTTT
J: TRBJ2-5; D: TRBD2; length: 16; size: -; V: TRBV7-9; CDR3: CASSPSLAGGHETQYF; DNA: TGTGCCAGCAGCCCATCACTAGCGGGAGGGCACGAGACCCAGTACTTC
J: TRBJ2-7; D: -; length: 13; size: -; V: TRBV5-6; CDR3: CASSRGTRVGQYF; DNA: TGTGCCAGCAGCCGGGGGACAAGGGTAGGGCAGTACTTC
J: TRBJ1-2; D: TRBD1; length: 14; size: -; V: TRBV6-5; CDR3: CASALQGATLSYTF; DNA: TGTGCCAGCGCCTTACAGGGGGCGACCCTCTCCTACACCTTC
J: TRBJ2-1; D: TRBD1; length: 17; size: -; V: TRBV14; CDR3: CASSQLSGTGDKYEQFF; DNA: TGTGCCAGCAGCCAACTGTCCGGGACAGGGGACAAGTATGAGCAGTTCTTC
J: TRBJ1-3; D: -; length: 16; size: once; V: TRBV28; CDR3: CASSSPARGPGNTIYF; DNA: TGTGCCAGCAGTTCCCCGGCGAGGGGCCCTGGAAACACCATATATTTT
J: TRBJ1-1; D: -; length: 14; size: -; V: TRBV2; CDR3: CASSAQGLHTEAFF; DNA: TGTGCCAGCAGTGCCCAGGGGCTACACACTGAAGCTTTCTTT
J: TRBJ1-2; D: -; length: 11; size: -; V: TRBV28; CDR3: CASSLNYGYTF; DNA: TGTGCCAGCAGCCTAAACTATGGCTACACCTTC